These 30 T cell receptor beta chains were sequenced from one sample in a study of identical twins. TCRdb called the 5' RACE reads again in MiXCR, with one record for every CDR3 protein. The sample holds roughly 490,000 distinct CDR3 sequences, roughly an eighth seen once. These data were likewise used in another study, on yellow fever vaccine responses in identical twins.

Material: CD4+ T cells sorted from blood. These receptors all stem from a woman aged 18-29 years in good health.

Only a few counts were recorded for this clonotype. V and J are TRBV6-1 and TRBJ1-2; D is undetermined. CDR1 is MNHNS and CDR2 is SASEGT in the germline V gene. The CDR3 is 12 residues long. Trimming pared 3 bases from V and 7 bases from J, leaving 9 bases between. The DNA for the CDR3 is TGTGCCAGCAGTGAGGCGGCCGGTGGCTACACCTTC. Its translation: CASSEAAGGYTF.

This chain joins TRBV5-1 and TRBJ2-7; 9 bases align to TRBD1. CDR1 and CDR2 from the germline V gene are SGHRS and YFSETQ. This CDR3 region has 13 residues. After removal of 9 bases from V and 5 bases from J, the junction contained 9 bases not matched to a gene. The CDR3 here is CATKQGAENEQYF. The CDR3 DNA is TGCGCCACTAAACAGGGGGCTGAGAACGAGCAGTACTTC.

The chain is built from TRBV7-8 and TRBJ2-1; the D gene is possibly TRBD2 (6 bases). Between the trimmed V and J ends, which lost 5 bases and 1 base, there was a span of 12 bases. CDR3 length equals 15 residues. CDR1 and CDR2 (germline): SGHVS, FQNEAQ. The CDR3, as DNA: TGTGCCAGCAGCCCGATTGGGGGGTCCTACAATGAGCAGTTCTTC. It yields the protein CASSPIGGSYNEQFF. The whole variable domain, filled in from reference TRBV7-8 and TRBJ2-1, reads GAGVSQSPRYKVAKRGQDVALRCDPISGHVSLFWYQQALGQGPEFLTYFQNEAQLDKSGLPSDRFFAERPEGSVSTLKIQRTQQEDSAVYLCASSPIGGSYNEQFFGPGTRLTVL.

V gene TRBV28 combines with J gene TRBJ2-1, with a possible D match to TRBD2 (5 bases). This CDR3 has 12 residues. CDR1 and CDR2 from the germline V gene are MDHEN and SYDVKM. Trimming pared 6 bases from V and 4 bases from J, leaving 7 bases between. Written as DNA, the CDR3 is TGTGCCAGCAGGACTACTTACAATGAGCAGTTCTTC. This gives the protein CASRTTYNEQFF.

The CDR3 region is CASTDGRDYSTDTQYF. The CDR3 coding sequence is TGTGCCAGCACCGACGGGCGCGACTACAGCACAGATACGCAGTATTTT. The chain employs TRBV6-1 and TRBJ2-3; possible D gene TRBD2, 5 bases. V lost 7 bases to trimming and J lost 0 bases, with 17 bases between them. This CDR3 contains 16 residues. Germline CDR1 reads MNHNS; CDR2 reads SASEGT.

The CDR3 protein is CASSLSGGLEQFF. For the CDR3, the DNA is TGTGCCAGCAGCTTATCAGGGGGCCTGGAGCAGTTCTTC. This chain uses TRBV11-3 with TRBJ2-1; 8 bases align to TRBD1. The CDR3 length is 13 residues. V lost 2 bases, J lost 10 bases, and 4 bases stayed unmatched. Per the germline V gene, CDR1 is SGHNT and CDR2 is YENEEA.

V is TRBV7-2 and J is TRBJ2-1; no reliable D call. Germline CDR1 SGHTA, CDR2 FQGNSA. The CDR3 sequence is 13 residues long. The V and J ends lost 7 bases and 1 base respectively, with 8 bases between them. DNA for the CDR3: TGTGCCAGCACCACCTGGTCCTACAATGAGCAGTTCTTC. Its translation is CASTTWSYNEQFF. Complete variable domain (other parts from reference TRBV7-2 and TRBJ2-1): GAGVSQSPSNKVTEKGKDVELRCDPISGHTALYWYRQSLGQGLEFLIYFQGNSAPDKSGLPSDRFSAERTGGSVSTLTIQRTQQEDSAVYLCASTTWSYNEQFFGPGTRLTVL.

This clonotype was detected only a few times. V and J are TRBV27 and TRBJ1-2, with TRBD1 as a possible D gene (6 bases). The CDR3 covers 12 residues. Trimming removed 5 bases at V and 6 bases at J, with 10 bases between. CDR1 MNHEY and CDR2 SMNVEV come from the germline V gene (reference sequence). CDR3 residues: CASSKGGNGYTF. Written as DNA, the CDR3 is TGTGCCAGCAGTAAAGGGGGGAATGGCTACACCTTC.

The V and J genes are TRBV24-1 and TRBJ1-2; D may be TRBD1 (6 bases). The CDR3 has 12 amino acids. Germline V gene lookup returns CDR1 KGHDR and CDR2 SFDVKD. Trimming took 2 bases from V and 8 from J, leaving 8 bases between them. This CDR3 is CATSDSGVGYTF. CDR3 sequence (DNA): TGTGCCACCAGTGATTCAGGGGTCGGCTACACCTTC.

This clonotype was seen a handful of times. The chain links TRBV24-1 to TRBJ2-2, with 10 bases that match TRBD1. V shed 5 bases, J shed 7 bases, and the junction held 3 bases outside the gene matches. Germline loops: CDR1 KGHDR, CDR2 SFDVKD. The CDR3 is 14 residues long. CDR3 loop: CATSGQGAGGELFF. The DNA for the CDR3 is TGTGCCACCAGTGGACAGGGGGCTGGCGGGGAGCTGTTTTTT.

The chain couples TRBV5-1 to TRBJ2-7; 11 nucleotides match TRBD1. CDR3 length equals 15 residues. The V segment lost 4 bases and the J segment 2 bases; nucleotides outside the gene matches: 5. Germline CDR1 reads SGHRS; CDR2 reads YFSETQ. CDR3 residues: CASSHGQGAAYEQYF. The DNA for the CDR3 is TGCGCCAGCAGCCACGGACAGGGGGCGGCCTACGAGCAGTACTTC.

In this sample, this clonotype turned up a few times. The chain combines TRBV29-1 with TRBJ1-1; maybe TRBD1 (5 bases). Trimming took off 7 bases at V and 3 bases at J, with 18 bases between the two ends. The germline gives CDR1 SQVTM, CDR2 ANQGSEA. This CDR3 spans 14 amino acids. The CDR3 DNA reads as TGCAGCGGAGGATCCCAGGGAGGGCACACTGAAGCTTTCTTT. Its translation is CSGGSQGGHTEAFF.

This clonotype was seen more than once but under ten times. CDR3 DNA: TGTGCCACCAGGGCCTCTAGATCCTACAATGAGCAGTTCTTC. This encodes CATRASRSYNEQFF. The chain uses TRBV15 and TRBJ2-1; D not certain. The length of the CDR3 is 14 residues. Germline V lookup: CDR1 LNHNV, CDR2 YYDKDF (reference sequence). Trimming took off 6 bases at V and 1 base at J, with 10 bases between the two ends.

This clonotype was counted only a few times. This sequence joins TRBV20-1 and TRBJ2-2; TRBD2 matches 11 bases. The CDR3 is 17 amino acids. J was trimmed by 1 base and V by 0 bases; bases with no gene match: 4. In germline, CDR1 is DFQATT, CDR2 SNEGSKA (reference sequence). The CDR3: CSARDMLAGGNTGELFF. The CDR3 bases are TGCAGTGCTAGAGATATGCTAGCGGGGGGGAACACCGGGGAGCTGTTTTTT.

This sequence joins TRBV2 and TRBJ2-7, with D uncertain. This CDR3 comprises 10 residues. With 2 bases removed from V and 5 bases from J, the gap between germline ends came to 1 base. Germline values: CDR1 SNHLY, CDR2 FYNNEI. The CDR3 nucleotides are TGTGCCAGCAGTGAAAACGAGCAGTACTTC. The encoded protein is CASSENEQYF.

The genes are TRBV7-6 and TRBJ1-3; 7 bases agree with TRBD1. This CDR3 is built from 15 residues. In germline, CDR1 is SGHVS, CDR2 FNYEAQ. Trimming cost V 5 bases and J 0 bases; bases outside gene matches: 4. CDR3 bases: TGTGCCAGCAGCGCAGGGGGTTTCTCTGGAAACACCATATATTTT. Encoded protein: CASSAGGFSGNTIYF.

This clonotype showed up just a few times. V gene TRBV20-1 combines with J gene TRBJ1-6; TRBD1 is a possible D gene (6 bases). The CDR3 covers 16 residues. Germline V gene sequence: CDR1 DFQATT, CDR2 SNEGSKA (reference sequence). Trimming shortened V by 0 bases and J by 3 bases, and 12 bases separated the two germline ends. The CDR3 DNA reads TGCAGTGCTAGAGAAAAATACAGGGACTATAATTCACCCCTCCACTTT. Protein: CSAREKYRDYNSPLHF.

The gene calls are TRBV29-1 and TRBJ2-2; D assignment may be TRBD1 or TRBD2 (5 bases each). The CDR3 spans 10 residues. Germline loops: CDR1 SQVTM, CDR2 ANQGSEA. Between the trimmed V and J ends, which lost 6 bases and 14 bases, there was a span of 13 bases. CDR3 amino acids: CSVRDPLLFF. The CDR3 nucleotides are TGCAGCGTCCGGGACCCCCTCCTGTTTTTT.

There are many counts of this clonotype. CDR3 bases: TGTGCCAGCAACCCCATGGGGGGTTTTTACGAGCAGTACTTC. Residues: CASNPMGGFYEQYF. The J gene is TRBJ2-7, the V gene TRBV28; perhaps TRBD2 as D (6 bases). Per germline, CDR1 MDHEN and CDR2 SYDVKM. Trimming took 7 bases from V and 4 from J, leaving 17 bases between them. This CDR3 has 14 amino acids.

This clonotype has more than one count but fewer than ten. The chain has TRBV4-3 and TRBJ2-4; 8 bases match TRBD2. After removal of 1 base from V and 7 bases from J, the junction contained 12 bases not matched to a gene. Per germline, CDR1 LGHNA and CDR2 YSLEER. This CDR3 has 17 residues. CDR3 sequence: CASSQGWGSGGGNIQYF. The CDR3 nucleotides read TGCGCCAGCAGCCAAGGGTGGGGAAGCGGGGGCGGGAACATTCAGTACTTC.

The genes are TRBV24-1 and TRBJ2-1; D is uncertain. CDR3 length: 13 residues. V was clipped by 2 bases and J by 4 bases, with 5 bases between them. The V gene's germline CDR1 is KGHDR and CDR2 SFDVKD. The CDR3: CATSDYPYNEQFF. CDR3 DNA: TGTGCCACCAGTGATTATCCGTACAATGAGCAGTTCTTC.

This clonotype occurred a few times. This chain uses TRBV4-3 with TRBJ2-7; the D gene could be TRBD1 or TRBD2 (6 bases each). Germline values: CDR1 LGHNA, CDR2 YSLEER. V lost 0 bases to trimming and J lost 3 bases, with 15 bases between them. This CDR3 region has 16 residues. This CDR3 reads CASSQERGGLSYEQYF. CDR3 nucleotides: TGCGCCAGCAGCCAAGAACGAGGGGGGCTCAGCTACGAGCAGTACTTC.

This clonotype has just one count. The chain joins TRBV14 to TRBJ1-2; 8 nucleotides line up with TRBD1. J was trimmed by 3 bases and V by 5 bases; bases with no gene match: 8. Germline CDR1 is SGHDN and CDR2 is FVKESK. The CDR3 contains 15 residues. In DNA form, the CDR3 reads TGTGCCAGCAGCGGAAGGACAGGGAGTCACTATGGCTACACCTTC. Its translation is CASSGRTGSHYGYTF.

There are a few counts of this clonotype. The rearrangement uses TRBV10-3 and TRBJ2-7; D perhaps matches TRBD1 (5 bases). With 2 bases removed from V and 0 bases from J, the gap between germline ends came to 5 bases. The CDR3 covers 13 residues. Germline loops: CDR1 ENHRY, CDR2 SYGVKD. As DNA, the CDR3 is TGTGCCATCAGTGAGGGACACTCCTACGAGCAGTACTTC. It encodes CAISEGHSYEQYF.

This clonotype was found a few times. This chain connects TRBV27 to TRBJ1-2; no reliable D call. V gave up 6 bases and J gave up 7 bases, with 9 bases separating them. This CDR3 contains 11 residues. Germline CDR1 is MNHEY and CDR2 is SMNVEV (reference sequence). Here the CDR3 DNA reads TGTGCCAGCAGGGCAGGTTCTGGCTACACCTTC. Translated, it gives CASRAGSGYTF.

V usage is TRBV6-1 and J usage is TRBJ2-1, with 7 bases lining up with TRBD1. CDR3 length equals 14 residues. Trimming cost V 7 bases and J 1 base; bases outside gene matches: 4. The germline V gene has CDR1 MNHNS and CDR2 SASEGT. The CDR3 DNA follows: TGTGCCAGCACGAGGGGGCTTTCCTACAATGAGCAGTTCTTC. It encodes CASTRGLSYNEQFF.

The genes are TRBV29-1 and TRBJ2-3, with 12 bases lining up with TRBD2. Germline CDR1 SQVTM, CDR2 ANQGSEA. CDR3 length: 16 amino acids. J was trimmed by 4 bases and V by 4 bases; bases with no gene match: 9. CDR3 amino acids: CSVVGSPSGRADTQYF. The CDR3 DNA reads as TGCAGCGTTGTTGGGTCGCCTAGCGGGAGGGCAGATACGCAGTATTTT.

About this clonotype itself: Relative to the germline gene, one junction end is altered; a read error may explain this. The rearrangement joins TRBV7-7 to TRBJ1-5; D is possibly TRBD1 (5 bases). The germline V gene has CDR1 SSHAT and CDR2 FNYEAQ (reference sequence). CDR3 length equals 13 residues. In nucleotides, the CDR3 is TGTGCTAGCAGCTTACAGGAAAATCAGCCCCAGCATTTT. It translates to CASSLQENQPQHF.

This clonotype was counted many times. The chain combines TRBV10-3 with TRBJ2-5; the D is unclear. From germline, CDR1 is ENHRY and CDR2 SYGVKD. V was shortened by 3 bases and J by 2 bases, with 7 bases between the two germline ends. This CDR3 comprises 13 residues. Here the CDR3 reads CAISDQRQETQYF. The CDR3 nucleotides are TGTGCCATCAGTGACCAGAGGCAAGAGACCCAGTACTTC.

The chain joins TRBV12-3 or TRBV12-4 to TRBJ1-1; TRBD1 matches at 7 bases. The CDR3 consists of 14 residues. J was trimmed by 4 bases and V by 4 bases; bases with no gene match: 6. In DNA form, the CDR3 reads TGTGCCAGCAGTTACAGGGGTGGCGGCACTGAAGCTTTCTTT. Its protein is CASSYRGGGTEAFF.